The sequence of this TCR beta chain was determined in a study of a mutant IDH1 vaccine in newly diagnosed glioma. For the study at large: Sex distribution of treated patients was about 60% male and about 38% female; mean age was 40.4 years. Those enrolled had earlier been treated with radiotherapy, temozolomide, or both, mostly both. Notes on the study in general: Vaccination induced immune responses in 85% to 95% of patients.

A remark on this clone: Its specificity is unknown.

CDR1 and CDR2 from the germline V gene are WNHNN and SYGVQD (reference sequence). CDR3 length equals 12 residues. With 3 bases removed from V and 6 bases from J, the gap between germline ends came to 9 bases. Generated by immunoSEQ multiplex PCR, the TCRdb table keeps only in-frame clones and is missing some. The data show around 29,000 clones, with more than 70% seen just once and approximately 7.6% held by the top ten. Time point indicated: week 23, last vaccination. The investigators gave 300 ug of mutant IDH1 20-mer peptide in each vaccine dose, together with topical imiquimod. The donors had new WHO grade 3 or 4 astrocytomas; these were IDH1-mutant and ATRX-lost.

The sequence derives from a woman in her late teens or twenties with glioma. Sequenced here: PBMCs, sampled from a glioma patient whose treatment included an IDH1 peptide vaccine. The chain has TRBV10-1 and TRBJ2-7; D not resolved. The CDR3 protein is CASSDPGSEQYF. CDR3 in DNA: TGCGCCAGCAGTGATCCCGGCAGCGAGCAGTACTTC.